Below, one T cell receptor (beta chain) is given with its context. Which antigen it targets is not known. No much larger clone exists at a distance of one base, and base qualities are not known. TCRbeta CDR3 regions were amplified from genomic DNA by means of the immunoSEQ Assay, a bias-controlled multiplex PCR. Per the source publication's procedure: Nucleated cell counts per sample were estimated from amplification of reference gene primers within the assay. To quantify the absolute abundance of each unique TCRbeta CDR3 rearrangement, sequence reads were collapsed and filtered. For each sample, productive Simpson clonality was calculated as the square root of Simpson's diversity index across productive rearrangements. TCRdb carries this immuneACCESS record with in-frame sequences only. Its versions omit some clonotypes, under half of them owing to an unresolved V gene in the studies checked, with the rest unexplained. Clone size and V and J calls were adopted from that table, with D and trimming inferred from the DNA. This sample lists some 200,000 clones; roughly 80% were detected once. The ten biggest clones cover approximately 5% of the sample.

The source of the sample is a study of blood T cell repertoires in COVID-19 (TCRdb year 2020). About the full investigation: Samples covering the acute and convalescent phases of COVID-19 were provided by collaborators in the United States, Italy and Spain. Nearly every sample came with metadata listing a de-identified subject ID, COVID-19 status, age in years and sex. The dataset comprised deeply sampled blood TCRbeta repertoires from subjects exposed to, actively infected with, or recovered from COVID-19. The material from the prospective study consisted of cDNA or gDNA derived from T cells, B-cell-depleted T cells, or PBMCs. A freely available public database, intended as a resource for researchers studying the immune response to SARS-CoV-2, is where the repertoires were released. The samples were drawn from two sources: the first 160 participants of the ongoing ImmuneRACE study, and 1,000 to 1,500 subjects contributed by 6 global collaborators. Where HLA class I and class II types were available, the types were taken from metadata supplied by the sample provider, not from assay-based typing. What the authors observed across the whole study: The amount of clinical and demographic metadata varied by source and participant and was provided uncurated.

The V end loses 6 bases and the J end loses 4 bases, and a stretch of 22 bases separates them. Per the germline V gene, MDHEN is the CDR1 and SYDVKM is the CDR2. Its CDR3 holds 17 amino acids, cysteine through phenylalanine. Solely the CDR3 DNA is kept, with 51 bases framed from the first base. One collaborating source in Seattle enrolled patients during active infection and followed them longitudinally through the course of disease. Collaborating institutions collected whole blood in K2EDTA tubes following their own protocols. For TCRbeta analysis, collaborators shipped samples in one of three forms: frozen whole blood, isolated PBMCs, or DNA extracted from either of those sample types.

In this chain, TRBV28 is recombined with TRBJ1-5; 6 matching bases give a weak D call of TRBD1. The TCR sequence derives from a woman in her 70s with COVID-19, enrolled during active disease. Input material: peripheral blood. The CDR3 region reads CASRSPGAKNWNQPQHF. The DNA reads as follows: TGTGCCAGCAGGTCCCCAGGGGCCAAAAACTGGAATCAGCCCCAGCATTTT. This CDR3, with the reference TRBV28 and TRBJ1-5 proteins standing in past its ends, gives the full variable domain DVKVTQSSRYLVKRTGEKVFLECVQDMDHENMFWYRQDPGLGLRLIYFSYDVKMKEKGDIPEGYSVSREKKERFSLILESASTNQTSMYLCASRSPGAKNWNQPQHFGDGTRLSIL.